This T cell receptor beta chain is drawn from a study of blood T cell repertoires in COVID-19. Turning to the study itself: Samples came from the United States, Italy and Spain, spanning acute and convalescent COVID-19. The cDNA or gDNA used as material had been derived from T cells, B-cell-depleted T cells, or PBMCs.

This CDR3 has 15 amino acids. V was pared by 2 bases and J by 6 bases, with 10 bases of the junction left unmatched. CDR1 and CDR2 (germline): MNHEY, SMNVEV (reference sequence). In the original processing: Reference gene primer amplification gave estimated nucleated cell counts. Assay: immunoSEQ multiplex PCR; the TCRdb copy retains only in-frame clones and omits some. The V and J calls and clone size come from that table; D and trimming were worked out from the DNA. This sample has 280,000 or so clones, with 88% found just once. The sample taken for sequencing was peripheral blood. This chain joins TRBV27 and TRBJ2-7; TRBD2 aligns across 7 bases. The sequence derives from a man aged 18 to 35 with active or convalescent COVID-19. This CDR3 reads CASSLGFAGVGEQYF. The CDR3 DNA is TGTGCCAGCAGTTTAGGTTTCGCGGGGGTCGGCGAGCAGTACTTC.